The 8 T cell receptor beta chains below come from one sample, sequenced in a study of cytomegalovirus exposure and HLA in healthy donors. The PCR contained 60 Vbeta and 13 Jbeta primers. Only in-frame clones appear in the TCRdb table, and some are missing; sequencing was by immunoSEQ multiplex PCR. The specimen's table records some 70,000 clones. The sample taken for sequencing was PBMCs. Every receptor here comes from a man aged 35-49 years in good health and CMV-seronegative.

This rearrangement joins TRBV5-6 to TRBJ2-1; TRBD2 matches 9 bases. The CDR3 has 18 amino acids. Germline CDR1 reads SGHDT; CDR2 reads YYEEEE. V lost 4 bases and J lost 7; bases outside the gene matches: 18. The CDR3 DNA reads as TGTGCCAGCAGCATGGGTCGCCCTTACGCGGGAGGGCCGAATGAGCAGTTCTTC. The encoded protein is CASSMGRPYAGGPNEQFF.

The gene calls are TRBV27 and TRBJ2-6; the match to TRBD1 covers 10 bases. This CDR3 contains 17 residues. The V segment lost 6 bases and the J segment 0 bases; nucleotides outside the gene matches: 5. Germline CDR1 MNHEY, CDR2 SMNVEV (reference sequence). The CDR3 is CASRRQGAISGANVLTF. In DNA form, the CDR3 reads TGTGCCAGCAGGAGACAGGGGGCTATCTCTGGGGCCAACGTCCTGACTTTC.

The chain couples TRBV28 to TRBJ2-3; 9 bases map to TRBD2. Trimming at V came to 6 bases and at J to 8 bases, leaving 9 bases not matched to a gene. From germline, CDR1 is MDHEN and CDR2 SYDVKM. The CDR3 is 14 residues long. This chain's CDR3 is CASRLAGVRGTQYF. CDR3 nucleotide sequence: TGTGCCAGCAGATTAGCGGGAGTCCGTGGTACGCAGTATTTT.

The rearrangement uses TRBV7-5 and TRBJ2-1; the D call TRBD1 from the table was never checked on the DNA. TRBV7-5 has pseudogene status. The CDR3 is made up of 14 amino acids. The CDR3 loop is CARNHRGTYNEQFF. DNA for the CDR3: TGTGCCAGAAATCACAGGGGCACATACAATGAGCAGTTCTTC.

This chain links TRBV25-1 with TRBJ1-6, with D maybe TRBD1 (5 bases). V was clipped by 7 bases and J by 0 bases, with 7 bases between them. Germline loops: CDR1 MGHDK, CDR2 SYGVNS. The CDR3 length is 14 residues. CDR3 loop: CASKDNSYNSPLHF. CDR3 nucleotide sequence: TGTGCCAGCAAGGACAACTCCTATAATTCACCCCTCCACTTT.

The CDR3, as DNA: TGTGCCAGCAAGGGGGCCGAGTACGCCAAAAACATTCAGTACTTC. This sequence encodes CASKGAEYAKNIQYF. The chain employs TRBV27 and TRBJ2-4; 7 bases are a match to TRBD1. The CDR3 length is 15 residues. Germline trimming cut 7 bases from V and 1 base from J; bases unmatched to any gene: 7. The V gene's germline CDR1 is MNHEY and CDR2 SMNVEV (reference sequence).

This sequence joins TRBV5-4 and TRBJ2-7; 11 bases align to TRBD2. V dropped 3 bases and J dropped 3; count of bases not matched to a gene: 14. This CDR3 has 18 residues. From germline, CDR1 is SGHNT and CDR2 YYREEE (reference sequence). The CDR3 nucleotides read TGTGCCAGCAGCTCCTACTTACCCCTAGCGGGAGGCGGCTACGAGCAGTACTTC. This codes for CASSSYLPLAGGGYEQYF.

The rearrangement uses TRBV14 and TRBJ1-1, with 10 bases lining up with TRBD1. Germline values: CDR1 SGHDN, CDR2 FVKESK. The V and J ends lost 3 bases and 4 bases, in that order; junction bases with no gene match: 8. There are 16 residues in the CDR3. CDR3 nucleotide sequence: TGTGCCAGCAGCCATAGACCGGGACAGGGGAGCACTGAAGCTTTCTTT. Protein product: CASSHRPGQGSTEAFF.